Sequencing of this T cell receptor (beta chain) was carried out in a study of blood T cell repertoires in COVID-19. The protocol was immunoSEQ multiplex PCR, while the TCRdb copy is restricted to in-frame clones and leaves out a portion. The sample has 220,000 or so clones, 84% seen once; the top ten hold roughly 5%. The germline V gene has CDR1 MGHRA and CDR2 YSYEKL. Trimming took 0 bases from V and 4 from J; bases not matched to a gene: 9. There are 17 residues in the CDR3. This clone has a handful of counts. The clonotype was recovered from a woman aged 60-75 years who had recovered from COVID-19. The sequenced sample consisted of peripheral blood. The chain is built from TRBV4-1 and TRBJ2-3; the match to TRBD2 covers 8 bases. The CDR3 DNA reads as TGCGCCAGCAGCCAAGATCCCCAGCGGGGGACGGCAGATACGCAGTATTTT. Translated, it gives CASSQDPQRGTADTQYF.